The 11 T cell receptor beta chains below all came from one sample that was sequenced in a study of CD8 T cells in ankylosing spondylitis. TCRdb reanalysed the 5' RACE reads using MiXCR and keeps one entry per CDR3 protein. The sample holds roughly 100,000 distinct CDR3 sequences, 8% to 10% seen once. The sequenced sample consisted of blood, either unsorted or a sorted T cell fraction (not recorded which). All receptors come from a male donor with ankylosing spondylitis or in good health (not recorded which).

The chain uses TRBV19 and TRBJ2-7, with 9 bases fitting TRBD2. CDR3 length: 15 amino acids. The germline V gene encodes CDR1 LNHDA and CDR2 SQIVND (reference sequence). The V and J ends lost 4 bases and 0 bases, in that order; junction bases with no gene match: 4. The CDR3 DNA reads TGTGCCAGTAGTAAGCTAGCGGGATCCTCCTACGAGCAGTACTTC. Its protein is CASSKLAGSSYEQYF.

This clonotype was counted at least ten times. The DNA of the CDR3 is TGTGCCAGCAGCCCTCGACGCCAGGATCACTATGGCTACACCTTC. It codes for CASSPRRQDHYGYTF. V is TRBV7-9 and J is TRBJ1-2; unclear D gene. Germline CDR1 SEHNR, CDR2 FQNEAQ (reference sequence). With 5 bases removed from V and 3 bases from J, the gap between germline ends came to 16 bases. The CDR3 runs to 15 residues.

This clonotype was seen repeatedly, ten times or more. J is TRBJ2-7 and V is TRBV12-3 or TRBV12-4; possibly TRBD2 for D (5 bases). The CDR3 is 13 residues long. The V end lost 5 bases, the J end lost 3 bases, and 11 bases lay between the germline ends. CDR3 coding DNA: TGTGCCAGCAGTCCCACTCGGGGCTACGAGCAGTACTTC. Its protein product is CASSPTRGYEQYF.

This clonotype was observed at least ten times. The rearrangement links TRBV20-1 to TRBJ2-1, with TRBD2 matching 12 bases. From germline, CDR1 is DFQATT and CDR2 SNEGSKA (reference sequence). The V gene end was trimmed by 6 bases and the J gene end by 3 bases; junction bases not matched to a gene: 6. The CDR3 is 15 residues long. CDR3 in amino acids: CSASSGGAHYNEQFF. CDR3 nucleotides: TGCAGTGCCTCTAGCGGGGGGGCTCACTACAATGAGCAGTTCTTC.

The sample holds many counts of this clonotype. This rearrangement joins TRBV7-8 to TRBJ2-1; 7 bases align to TRBD2. V was clipped by 1 base and J by 9 bases; unmatched bases: 0. The CDR3 length is 12 residues. From germline, CDR1 is SGHVS and CDR2 FQNEAQ. CDR3 residues: CASSLGGGEQFF. The CDR3 DNA follows: TGTGCCAGCAGCTTAGGCGGGGGTGAGCAGTTCTTC.

Ten or more counts support this clonotype. The chain links TRBV5-1 to TRBJ2-2; D gene unclear. Germline V gives CDR1 SGHRS, CDR2 YFSETQ. V was shortened by 2 bases and J by 2 bases, with 1 base between the two germline ends. CDR3 length equals 12 residues. Here the CDR3 reads CASSFNTGELFF. CDR3 DNA: TGCGCCAGCAGCTTTAACACCGGGGAGCTGTTTTTT.

The J gene is TRBJ1-4, the V gene TRBV28; the match to TRBD1 covers 7 bases. Germline CDR1 MDHEN, CDR2 SYDVKM. The CDR3 is 19 amino acids. With V trimmed by 6 bases and J by 5 bases, 21 bases remained unmatched. The CDR3: CASSPFKGARHGTNEKLFF. The DNA for the CDR3 is TGTGCCAGCAGCCCATTCAAGGGGGCCCGACACGGAACGAATGAAAAACTGTTTTTT.

In its sample, this clonotype was seen many times. The rearrangement uses TRBV20-1 and TRBJ2-7, with TRBD2 matching over 9 bases. J gave up 3 bases and V 1 base, and 10 bases lay outside the gene matches. The CDR3 consists of 16 residues. Germline CDR1 is DFQATT and CDR2 is SNEGSKA (reference sequence). The CDR3 nucleotides read TGCAGTGCTAGAGCCCCCGAGGCTAGCGGGAACTACGAGCAGTACTTC. Translated: CSARAPEASGNYEQYF.

This clonotype was found many times. The J gene is TRBJ1-2, the V gene TRBV9, with D hard to call. This CDR3 is 14 amino acids long. The germline V gene has CDR1 SGDLS and CDR2 YYNGEE. V gave up 6 bases and J gave up 2 bases, with 14 bases separating them. The CDR3 here is CASTKNTGNYGYTF. The DNA of the CDR3 is TGTGCCAGCACCAAAAATACCGGGAACTATGGCTACACCTTC.

This clonotype was counted many times. This chain links TRBV14 with TRBJ1-2; weak D call: TRBD1 (6 bases). V gave up 0 bases and J gave up 0 bases, with 11 bases separating them. The CDR3 runs to 16 residues. CDR1 and CDR2 from the germline V gene are SGHDN and FVKESK. Written as DNA, the CDR3 is TGTGCCAGCAGCCAAGATTTCGGGACAACTAACTATGGCTACACCTTC. Translated, it gives CASSQDFGTTNYGYTF.

This clonotype was counted many times. The J gene is TRBJ1-2, the V gene TRBV3-1, with 9 bases fitting TRBD1. The V gene end was trimmed by 4 bases and the J gene end by 6 bases; junction bases not matched to a gene: 15. CDR3 length: 17 amino acids. Per germline, CDR1 LGHDT and CDR2 YNNKEL (reference sequence). The CDR3 nucleotides are TGTGCCAGCAGCCCTTTATGGACAGGGGTTCTTCAGGATGGCTACACCTTC. It is translated as CASSPLWTGVLQDGYTF.